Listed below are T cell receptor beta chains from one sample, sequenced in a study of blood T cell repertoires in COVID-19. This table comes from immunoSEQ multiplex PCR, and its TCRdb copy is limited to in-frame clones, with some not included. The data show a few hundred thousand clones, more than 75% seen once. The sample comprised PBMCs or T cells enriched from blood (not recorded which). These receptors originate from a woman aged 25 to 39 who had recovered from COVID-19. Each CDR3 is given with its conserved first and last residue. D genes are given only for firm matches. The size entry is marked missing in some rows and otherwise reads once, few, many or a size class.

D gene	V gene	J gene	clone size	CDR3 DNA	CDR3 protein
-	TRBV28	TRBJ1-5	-	TGTGCCAGCAGTTTATCGGGAGCCAATCAGCCCCAGCATTTT	CASSLSGANQPQHF
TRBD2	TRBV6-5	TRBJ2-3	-	TGTGCCAGCAGTTTGGCCGGGACTAGAGAAGATACGCAGTATTTT	CASSLAGTREDTQYF
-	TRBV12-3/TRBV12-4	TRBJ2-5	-	TGTGCCAGCAGGCTACAGTACCAAGAGACCCAGTACTTC	CASRLQYQETQYF
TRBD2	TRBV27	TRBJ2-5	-	TGTGCCAGCCGTAGAGGTGGCGGGGGGTCACAAGAGACCCAGTACTTC	CASRRGGGGSQETQYF
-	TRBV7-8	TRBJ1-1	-	TGTGCCAGCAGCTTAGCACACCCGAACACTGAAGCTTTCTTT	CASSLAHPNTEAFF
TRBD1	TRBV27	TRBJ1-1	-	TGTGCCAGCAGCGACAGGGGTCGAACTGAAGCTTTCTTT	CASSDRGRTEAFF
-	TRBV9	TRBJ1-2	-	TGTGCCAGCAGCGTAGGGTTCTCGAGGGGGAATGGCTACACCTTC	CASSVGFSRGNGYTF
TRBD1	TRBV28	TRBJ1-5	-	TGTGCCAGCAGTCCCGGGACAGGGGTAACTCAGCCCCAGCATTTT	CASSPGTGVTQPQHF
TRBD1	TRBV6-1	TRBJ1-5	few	TGTGCCAGCAGTGATGCATCAGGGGGGATAAATCAGCCCCAGCATTTT	CASSDASGGINQPQHF
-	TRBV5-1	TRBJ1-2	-	TGCGCCAGCAGCCCTGGACAGACATATGGCTACACCTTC	CASSPGQTYGYTF
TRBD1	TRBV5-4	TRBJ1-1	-	TGTGCCAGCAGCCCGGTGATTGGGACAGGGATTTCCAACACTGAAGCTTTCTTT	CASSPVIGTGISNTEAFF
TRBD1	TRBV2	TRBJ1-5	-	TGTGCCAGCAGTGCCTGGACAGGGGTAGGTCAGCCCCAGCATTTT	CASSAWTGVGQPQHF
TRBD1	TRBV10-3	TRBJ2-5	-	TGTGCCATCAGGGGGGAGACAGGGCTCCAAGAGACCCAGTACTTC	CAIRGETGLQETQYF
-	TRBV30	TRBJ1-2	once	TGTGCCTCCAGTCCTAACTATGGCTACACCTTC	CASSPNYGYTF
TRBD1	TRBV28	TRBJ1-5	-	TGTGCCAGCAGTGAGGGACAGGGGGCGGACAATCAGCCCCAGCATTTT	CASSEGQGADNQPQHF
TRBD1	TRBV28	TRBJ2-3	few	TGTGCCAGCAGTTCCAGGGGGCTCGGTACGCAGTATTTT	CASSSRGLGTQYF
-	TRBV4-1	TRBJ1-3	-	TGCGCCAGCAGTATTAACCACGGCCGGCCAACGGGGGGAAACACCATATATTTT	CASSINHGRPTGGNTIYF
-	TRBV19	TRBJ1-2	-	TGTGCCACCTCGTGGCAGGCCTTTGGCTACACCTTC	CATSWQAFGYTF
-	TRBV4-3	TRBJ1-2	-	TGCGCCAGCAGCCAAGATCTCAGGGGTCAGGGTCGTAACTATGGCTACACCTTC	CASSQDLRGQGRNYGYTF
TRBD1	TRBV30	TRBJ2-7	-	TGTGCCTGGGGGGTCGACAGGGGTAGGAAGCAGTACTTC	CAWGVDRGRKQYF